A single sample is the source of the 29 T cell receptor beta chains below, sequenced in a study of CD8+ T cells in alopecia areata. Isolated RNA was reverse transcribed into cDNA used as the sequencing template. Profiled with immunoSEQ multiplex PCR; TCRdb holds only in-frame clones, not every one. The table lists fewer than 250,000 clones, roughly 60% of them singletons. The treatment here: oral pan-JAK inhibitor, 5-10 mg twice daily. The sample in question was CD4+ T cells sorted from blood, obtained at week 24, from a patient treated with tofacitinib. The receptor source for this set is a human donor with alopecia areata.

The rearrangement uses TRBV27 and TRBJ2-5; D could derive from TRBD1 or TRBD2 (6 bases each). V was shortened by 3 bases and J by 1 base, with 9 bases between the two germline ends. Germline V lookup: CDR1 MNHEY, CDR2 SMNVEV (reference sequence). The CDR3 has 14 amino acids. This CDR3 is CASSFGGSQETQYF. The CDR3, as DNA: TGTGCCAGCAGTTTCGGGGGCAGCCAAGAGACCCAGTACTTC.

The chain employs TRBV11-3 and TRBJ1-5; D not certain. V was cut by 2 bases and J by 5 bases, with 7 bases left in between. Germline V gives CDR1 SGHNT, CDR2 YENEEA. The CDR3 runs 13 residues. CDR3 sequence reads: CASSLSADQPQHF. As DNA, the CDR3 is TGTGCCAGCAGCTTAAGCGCAGATCAGCCCCAGCATTTT.

The chain couples TRBV25-1 to TRBJ2-3; 9 positions agree with TRBD1. V shed 7 bases, J shed 4 bases, and the junction held 12 bases outside the gene matches. CDR1 and CDR2 (germline): MGHDK, SYGVNS. This CDR3 region has 16 residues. CDR3 sequence (DNA): TGTGCCAGCACGAAGGAAGGGACAGGGAGCCCAGATACGCAGTATTTT. It codes for CASTKEGTGSPDTQYF.

This chain links TRBV19 with TRBJ2-5; D gene uncertain. Germline values: CDR1 LNHDA, CDR2 SQIVND (reference sequence). This CDR3 contains 13 residues. V lost 0 bases and J 5 bases, leaving 7 bases between the germline ends. CDR3 bases: TGTGCCAGTAGTATAGATGGGTCGGAGACCCAGTACTTC. This codes for CASSIDGSETQYF.

Only a few counts were recorded for this clone. The genes are TRBV29-1 and TRBJ1-2, with 7 bases that match TRBD1. Looked up from germline, CDR1 is SQVTM and CDR2 is ANQGSEA. This CDR3 has 14 residues. After removal of 6 bases from V and 0 bases from J, the junction contained 7 bases not matched to a gene. The CDR3 region has the DNA TGCAGCGTCCTTGGACAGGCGGCTAACTATGGCTACACCTTC. Translating it yields CSVLGQAANYGYTF.

V gene TRBV20-1 combines with J gene TRBJ1-1; unclear D gene. Per germline, CDR1 DFQATT and CDR2 SNEGSKA (reference sequence). With 3 bases removed from V and 3 bases from J, the gap between germline ends came to 5 bases. This CDR3 is 11 amino acids long. CDR3 nucleotides: TGCAGTGCTAGGGGCCACACTGAAGCTTTCTTT. Residues: CSARGHTEAFF.

This chain joins TRBV2 and TRBJ1-6; D is undetermined. Germline V lookup: CDR1 SNHLY, CDR2 FYNNEI. The CDR3 totals 15 residues. V was trimmed by 0 bases and J by 6 bases, leaving 9 bases between them. The CDR3 DNA follows: TGTGCCAGCAGTGAAGCGGTACAGATTAATTCACCCCTCCACTTT. It translates to CASSEAVQINSPLHF. The whole variable domain, filled in from reference TRBV2 and TRBJ1-6, reads EPEVTQTPSHQVTQMGQEVILRCVPISNHLYFYWYRQILGQKVEFLVSFYNNEISEKSEIFDDQFSVERPDGSNFTLKIRSTKLEDSAMYFCASSEAVQINSPLHFGNGTRLTVT.

The chain recombines TRBV7-3 with TRBJ1-4; D might be TRBD1 (6 bases). Germline-derived CDR1 and CDR2 are SGHTA and FQGTGA. CDR3 length: 18 amino acids. V was cut by 5 bases and J by 8 bases, with 27 bases left in between. In DNA form, the CDR3 reads TGTGCCAGCAGCCCAATATCGACTCACAGGGATCACGTGGAAAAACTGTTTTTT. This sequence encodes CASSPISTHRDHVEKLFF. Full variable domain (missing parts from reference TRBV7-3 and TRBJ1-4): GAGVSQTPSNKVTEKGKYVELRCDPISGHTALYWYRQSLGQGPEFLIYFQGTGAADDSGLPNDRFFAVRPEGSVSTLKIQRTERGDSAVYLCASSPISTHRDHVEKLFFGSGTQLSVL.

The CDR3 DNA follows: TGTGCCTGGAGTCTCCTACAGGGGGAAGCTTTCTTT. It translates to CAWSLLQGEAFF. The chain carries TRBV30 and TRBJ1-1; 7 bases are a match to TRBD1. The CDR3 length is 12 residues. Germline CDR1 reads GTSNPN; CDR2 reads SVGIG (reference sequence). V shed 2 bases and J 8 bases; nucleotides not matched to a gene: 5.

The J gene is TRBJ2-3, the V gene TRBV7-3, with D perhaps TRBD1 (7 bases). The V and J ends lost 1 base and 0 bases respectively, with 11 bases between them. CDR1 and CDR2 from the germline V gene are SGHTA and FQGTGA. The CDR3 has 16 amino acids. The CDR3 reads CASSLMAGGSTDTQYF. CDR3 nucleotides: TGTGCCAGCAGCTTAATGGCAGGGGGGAGCACAGATACGCAGTATTTT.

This chain uses TRBV5-1 with TRBJ2-5, with D perhaps matching TRBD1 or TRBD2 (7 bases each). Looked up from germline, CDR1 is SGHRS and CDR2 is YFSETQ. This CDR3 has 14 amino acids. V shed 0 bases and J shed 7 bases, with 13 bases lying between them. The DNA of the CDR3 is TGCGCCAGCAGCTTGGACGCAGGGGGGGGGACCCAGTACTTC. This codes for CASSLDAGGGTQYF. The full variable domain, its missing parts supplied by reference TRBV5-1 and TRBJ2-5, is KAGVTQTPRYLIKTRGQQVTLSCSPISGHRSVSWYQQTPGQGLQFLFEYFSETQRNKGNFPGRFSGRQFSNSRSEMNVSTLELGDSALYLCASSLDAGGGTQYFGPGTRLLVL.

J is TRBJ2-7 and V is TRBV29-1; D unclear. CDR1 SQVTM and CDR2 ANQGSEA come from the germline V gene. The ends were cut back, 4 bases at V and 0 bases at J, with 7 bases in the middle. There are 12 residues in the CDR3. Here the CDR3 reads CSVAASSYEQYF. CDR3 DNA: TGCAGCGTTGCGGCCAGCTCCTACGAGCAGTACTTC.

This chain connects TRBV11-2 to TRBJ1-2; possibly TRBD1 for D (5 bases). Deletions cut 6 bases from V and 3 bases from J, with 14 bases between. The CDR3 sequence is 14 residues long. Looked up from germline, CDR1 is SGHAT and CDR2 is FQNNGV. CDR3 sequence reads: CASSPAGGDYGYTF. CDR3 nucleotide sequence: TGTGCCAGCAGTCCGGCGGGAGGGGACTATGGCTACACCTTC.

This chain links TRBV20-1 with TRBJ2-7; D is uncertain. The V gene lost 5 bases and the J gene lost 10 bases, with 15 bases spanning the gap. CDR3 length: 11 amino acids. Germline V gene lookup returns CDR1 DFQATT and CDR2 SNEGSKA (reference sequence). The CDR3 DNA sequence: TGCAGTGCTGGCGGAGAGGAAAAACAGTACTTC. This sequence encodes CSAGGEEKQYF.

This sequence joins TRBV30 and TRBJ1-2, with a weak D call TRBD1 (5 bases). Trimming cost V 0 bases and J 7 bases, with 9 bases left between them. Per germline, CDR1 GTSNPN and CDR2 SVGIG (reference sequence). The CDR3 spans 12 residues. CDR3 coding DNA: TGTGCCTGGAGTGTCGGGGGTCCTGGCTACACCTTC. It translates to CAWSVGGPGYTF.

This chain uses TRBV14 with TRBJ2-3; D is undetermined. CDR3 length equals 15 residues. The germline V and J ends were trimmed by 3 bases and 2 bases, with 12 bases remaining between them. Germline CDR1 and CDR2: SGHDN and FVKESK. CDR3 DNA: TGTGCCAGCAGCCAGTGGGGAAGCCACACAGATACGCAGTATTTT. Its protein product is CASSQWGSHTDTQYF.

The V gene is TRBV5-1, the J gene TRBJ1-3; D ambiguous. The CDR3 loop spans 15 amino acids. Trimming removed 0 bases from V and 0 bases from J, with 7 bases in between. Germline CDR1 reads SGHRS; CDR2 reads YFSETQ. The CDR3 protein is CASSLERGSGNTIYF. The DNA for the CDR3 is TGCGCCAGCAGCTTGGAGAGAGGCTCTGGAAACACCATATATTTT. The whole variable domain, remainder taken from reference TRBV5-1 and TRBJ1-3, is KAGVTQTPRYLIKTRGQQVTLSCSPISGHRSVSWYQQTPGQGLQFLFEYFSETQRNKGNFPGRFSGRQFSNSRSEMNVSTLELGDSALYLCASSLERGSGNTIYFGEGSWLTVV.

The V and J genes are TRBV7-2 and TRBJ1-5; D unresolved. The CDR3 runs 13 residues. Trimming removed 4 bases at V and 3 bases at J, with 7 bases between. Germline V gene data show CDR1 as SGHTA and CDR2 as FQGNSA. Here the CDR3 DNA reads TGTGCCAGCAGCTCACAGTACAATCAGCCCCAGCATTTT. Its translation is CASSSQYNQPQHF.

The J gene is TRBJ2-5, the V gene TRBV29-1, with D tentatively TRBD1 or TRBD2 (5 bases each). The CDR3 length is 15 residues. V was shortened by 1 base and J by 5 bases, with 17 bases between the two germline ends. Germline V CDR1 and CDR2: SQVTM, ANQGSEA. The CDR3: CSVEGTLTRGETQYF. The CDR3 coding sequence is TGCAGCGTTGAAGGGACACTGACCCGAGGGGAGACCCAGTACTTC.

This chain links TRBV27 with TRBJ1-2, with TRBD1 identical over 9 bases. Trimming cost V 0 bases and J 4 bases; bases outside gene matches: 6. This CDR3 has 16 residues. The germline V gene encodes CDR1 MNHEY and CDR2 SMNVEV (reference sequence). CDR3 in amino acids: CASSLSLDRGSYGYTF. The CDR3 nucleotides read TGTGCCAGCAGTTTATCGTTGGACAGGGGTTCCTATGGCTACACCTTC.

The J gene is TRBJ2-5, the V gene TRBV6-1; the match to TRBD2 covers 8 bases. This CDR3 has 15 amino acids. V lost 7 bases and J lost 4; bases outside the gene matches: 11. The germline CDR1 and CDR2 sequences are MNHNS and SASEGT. CDR3 amino acids: CASTPIAGLGETQYF. The CDR3 DNA sequence: TGTGCCAGCACTCCTATAGCGGGGTTGGGAGAGACCCAGTACTTC.

The V and J genes are TRBV29-1 and TRBJ1-1; no clear D. V was clipped by 7 bases and J by 6 bases, with 18 bases between them. This CDR3 contains 13 residues. Per the germline V gene, CDR1 is SQVTM and CDR2 is ANQGSEA. Written as DNA, the CDR3 is TGCAGCGCTGTGGAAAGTCCCGGATCTGAAGCTTTCTTT. It codes for CSAVESPGSEAFF.

This chain uses TRBV6-5 with TRBJ2-7; TRBD2 aligns across 8 bases. Germline assignment: CDR1 MNHEY and CDR2 SVGAGI. This CDR3 comprises 14 residues. V was pared by 6 bases and J by 4 bases, with 8 bases of the junction left unmatched. CDR3 region: CASSPGTRRYEQYF. CDR3 sequence (DNA): TGTGCCAGCAGCCCCGGGACTAGGAGGTACGAGCAGTACTTC.

Points on this clone: It may be a read error: a sequence one base away is much more abundant. This chain joins TRBV7-2 and TRBJ2-4; 9 nucleotides agree with TRBD1. CDR1 and CDR2 from the germline V gene are SGHTA and FQGNSA. This CDR3 is 16 amino acids long. This CDR3 reads CANSPGTGRAKNIQYF. CDR3 coding DNA: TGTGCCAACAGCCCCGGGACAGGGCGGGCCAAAAACATTCAGTACTTC.

The DNA of the CDR3 is TGCGCCAGCAGCCAGTTGGGGAGGGGGGGACTGATCACAGATACGCAGTATTTT. Translated, it gives CASSQLGRGGLITDTQYF. The V gene is TRBV4-3, the J gene TRBJ2-3; D is possibly TRBD2 (7 bases). Germline CDR1 LGHNA, CDR2 YSLEER. Trimming pared 3 bases from V and 2 bases from J, leaving 21 bases between. The CDR3 runs 18 residues.

The chain has TRBV30 and TRBJ1-2; D might be TRBD1 (6 bases). Germline loops: CDR1 GTSNPN, CDR2 SVGIG (reference sequence). The germline V and J ends were trimmed by 0 bases and 7 bases, with 15 bases remaining between them. The CDR3 totals 14 residues. The CDR3 protein is CAWSVLGGGGGYTF. DNA for the CDR3: TGTGCCTGGAGTGTACTAGGGGGAGGTGGTGGCTACACCTTC.

This clone was observed a few times. The chain carries TRBV19 and TRBJ1-5; TRBD1 matches 9 bases. V lost 9 bases, J lost 3 bases, and 21 bases stayed unmatched. CDR3 size: 19 residues. The germline V gene has CDR1 LNHDA and CDR2 SQIVND (reference sequence). CDR3 loop: CASEPGTGFVGISNQPQHF. Here the CDR3 DNA reads TGTGCCAGCGAACCGGGGACAGGGTTTGTTGGGATCTCCAATCAGCCCCAGCATTTT.

As to this clone: The sample holds other DNA sequences that translate to the same CDR3. V is TRBV30 and J is TRBJ1-1; D is unresolved. V lost 3 bases, J lost 0 bases, and 5 bases lay in between. Germline V gives CDR1 GTSNPN, CDR2 SVGIG (reference sequence). The CDR3 is 12 amino acids. CDR3 in amino acids: CAWRGMNTEAFF. The DNA for the CDR3 is TGTGCCTGGAGAGGCATGAACACTGAAGCTTTCTTT.

The CDR3 DNA reads TGTGCCAGCAGCCGAGGGACAGATTACACCGGGGAGCTGTTTTTT. This gives the protein CASSRGTDYTGELFF. This chain links TRBV5-6 with TRBJ2-2, with 7 positions matching TRBD1. The germline gives CDR1 SGHDT, CDR2 YYEEEE. The CDR3 spans 15 residues. Trimming removed 4 bases from V and 3 bases from J; junction bases left unmatched: 6.